These 3 T cell receptor beta chains came from one sample sequenced in a study of blood T cell repertoires in COVID-19. Sequenced by immunoSEQ multiplex PCR; TCRdb stores in-frame clones only, minus some. Of a few hundred thousand clones in the sample, roughly 91% were seen once. What was sequenced was PBMCs or T cells enriched from blood (not recorded which). The receptors shown here come from a man between 18 and 35 years old who had recovered from COVID-19.

V gene TRBV3-1 (or the pseudogene TRBV3-2) combines with J gene TRBJ1-2; D unresolved. The V gene's germline CDR1 is LGHDT and CDR2 YNNKEL (reference sequence). Between the trimmed V and J ends, which lost 1 base and 4 bases, there was a span of 10 bases. The length of the CDR3 is 14 residues. For the CDR3, the DNA is TGTGCCAGCAGCCAAGGTGTGCAGATCTATGGCTACACCTTC. Its translation: CASSQGVQIYGYTF.

The gene calls are TRBV6-1 and TRBJ1-4; 9 bases agree with TRBD1. This CDR3 region has 15 residues. Unmatched junction bases numbered 7, after V lost 3 bases and J lost 8 bases. Germline assignment: CDR1 MNHNS and CDR2 SASEGT. The CDR3 DNA reads as TGTGCCAGCAGTGACCGAGGAACAGGGGGCGAAAAACTGTTTTTT. Translation: CASSDRGTGGEKLFF.

The chain uses TRBV21-1 and TRBJ1-4; TRBD1, as called in the table, went unchecked against the DNA. TRBV21-1 is deemed a pseudogene. This CDR3 has 18 residues. DNA for the CDR3: TGTGCCAGCAGCAAAATAGGGAGGAGCAGGGGGACTTGGGGAAAACTGTTTTTT. Protein product: CASSKIGRSRGTWGKLFF.